The T cell receptor beta chain under discussion was sequenced for a study of blood T cells in healthy people across ages. Study results and caveats: Higher diversity and more naive CD4+ cells were features of long-lived donors, compared to aged donors.

About this clonotype: The antigen is undetermined.

V was pared by 8 bases and J by 0 bases, with 7 bases of the junction left unmatched. This CDR3 contains 14 residues. CDR1 SQVTM and CDR2 ANQGSEA come from the germline V gene. Isolated PBMCs totaled at least 6 million in each sample. Total RNA was extracted at no less than 5.5 micrograms per sample. A sample-barcoded 5' primer and a J-beta primer mix were used in a second PCR of about 7 to 12 cycles. From the 5' RACE reads, TCRdb called clonotypes with MiXCR, one entry per CDR3 protein. The sample lists 1.5 million to 2 million distinct CDR3 sequences, about 31% occurring once. The specimen sequenced was blood. The receptor comes from a woman in her twenties or thirties in good health. V usage is TRBV29-1 and J usage is TRBJ1-1; TRBD1 matches 9 bases. As DNA, the CDR3 is TGCAGCTACGGGGACAGGGATATGAACACTGAAGCTTTCTTT. Amino acids: CSYGDRDMNTEAFF.